This T cell receptor beta chain was captured in a study of neurological immune-mediated disorders. Study-wide results and limits: The absence of shared CDR3 amino acid sequences among expanded clones across subjects suggests private repertoires in all groups.

With regard to this clonotype: What it binds is not known.

J gave up 6 bases and V 5 bases, and 5 bases lay outside the gene matches. This CDR3 contains 15 residues. Per the germline V gene, CDR1 is SEHNR and CDR2 is FQNEAQ (reference sequence). A single record per CDR3 protein comes from TCRdb applying MiXCR to the 5' RACE reads. Seen here are about 71,000 distinct CDR3 sequences, roughly 10% observed once, and the top ten hold approximately 9.5%. As to time point: longitudinal time-point 1 (baseline). The V gene is TRBV7-9, the J gene TRBJ2-2, with TRBD2 identical over 11 bases. The sample was PBMCs. The clonotype originates from a man aged 25 to 40 in good health. CDR3 DNA: TGTGCCAGCAGCGCTCTAGCGGGAGGATCCGGGGAGCTGTTTTTT. This codes for CASSALAGGSGELFF.